This T cell receptor beta chain was obtained from a study of cytomegalovirus exposure and HLA in healthy donors. This clone has a handful of counts. The antigen is unknown. Likely unrecorded immune exposures existed in these nominally healthy donors. Primers for the PCR totalled 60 Vbeta and 13 Jbeta. Sequencing was performed with immunoSEQ multiplex PCR; in TCRdb, only in-frame clones are kept and a portion is missing. The sample consists of 150,000 to 200,000 clones, around 81% of them appearing once. Study-wide results and caveats: As confirmed in vitro, a few CMV-associated chains were specific for CMV antigens.

The germline CDR1 and CDR2 sequences are LGHNA and YNFKEQ. The CDR3 has 15 residues. Unmatched junction bases numbered 8, after V lost 3 bases and J lost 6 bases. V gene TRBV4-2 combines with J gene TRBJ2-1; 7 nucleotides match TRBD2. The sequenced sample was PBMCs. This clonotype was sampled from a middle-aged woman in good health and CMV-seronegative. The CDR3 region has the DNA TGTGCCAGCAGCCACCCCGGCGGGAGCCTCAATGAGCAGTTCTTC. Translated: CASSHPGGSLNEQFF.